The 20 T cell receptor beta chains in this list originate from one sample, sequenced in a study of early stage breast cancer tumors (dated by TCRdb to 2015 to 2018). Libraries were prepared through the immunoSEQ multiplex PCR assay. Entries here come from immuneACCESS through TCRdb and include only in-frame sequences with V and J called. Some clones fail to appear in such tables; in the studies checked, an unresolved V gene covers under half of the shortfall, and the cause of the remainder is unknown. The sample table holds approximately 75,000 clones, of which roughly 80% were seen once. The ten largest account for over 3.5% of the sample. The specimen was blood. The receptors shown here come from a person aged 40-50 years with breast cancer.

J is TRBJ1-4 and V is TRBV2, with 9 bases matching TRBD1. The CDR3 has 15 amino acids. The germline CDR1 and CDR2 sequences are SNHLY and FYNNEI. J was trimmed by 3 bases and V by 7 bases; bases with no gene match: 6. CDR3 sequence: CASKGQGPANEKLFF. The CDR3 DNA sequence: TGTGCCAGCAAGGGACAGGGACCGGCTAATGAAAAACTGTTTTTT.

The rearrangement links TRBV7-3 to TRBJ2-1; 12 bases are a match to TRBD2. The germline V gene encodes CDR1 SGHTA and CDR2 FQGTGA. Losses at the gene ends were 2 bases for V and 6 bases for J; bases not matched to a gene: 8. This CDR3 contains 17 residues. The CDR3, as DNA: TGTGCCAGCAGCTTAGGGACACTAGCGGGAGGTGGCAATGAGCAGTTCTTC. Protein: CASSLGTLAGGGNEQFF.

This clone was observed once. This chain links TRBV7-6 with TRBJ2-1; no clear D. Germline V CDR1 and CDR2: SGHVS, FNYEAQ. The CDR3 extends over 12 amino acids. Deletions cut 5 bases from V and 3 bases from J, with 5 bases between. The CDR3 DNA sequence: TGTGCCAGCAGCCCGGGCTACAATGAGCAGTTCTTC. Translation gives CASSPGYNEQFF.

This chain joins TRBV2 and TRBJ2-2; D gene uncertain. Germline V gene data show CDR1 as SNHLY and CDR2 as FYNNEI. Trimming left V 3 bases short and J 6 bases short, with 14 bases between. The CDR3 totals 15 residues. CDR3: CASSDGPPYAGELFF. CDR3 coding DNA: TGTGCCAGCAGTGACGGCCCCCCCTACGCCGGGGAGCTGTTTTTT.

This chain's CDR3 is CATSAGPKETQYF. The DNA for the CDR3 is TGTGCCACCAGCGCCGGGCCTAAAGAGACCCAGTACTTC. The chain has TRBV15 and TRBJ2-5; D remains ambiguous. V lost 5 bases to trimming and J lost 3 bases, with 10 bases between them. This CDR3 contains 13 residues. Germline loops: CDR1 LNHNV, CDR2 YYDKDF (reference sequence).

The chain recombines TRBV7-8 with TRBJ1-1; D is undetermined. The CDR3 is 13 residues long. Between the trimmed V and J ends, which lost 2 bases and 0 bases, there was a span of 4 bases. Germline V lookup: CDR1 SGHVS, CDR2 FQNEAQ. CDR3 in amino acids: CASSLQLNTEAFF. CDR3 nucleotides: TGTGCCAGCAGCTTACAGTTGAACACTGAAGCTTTCTTT.

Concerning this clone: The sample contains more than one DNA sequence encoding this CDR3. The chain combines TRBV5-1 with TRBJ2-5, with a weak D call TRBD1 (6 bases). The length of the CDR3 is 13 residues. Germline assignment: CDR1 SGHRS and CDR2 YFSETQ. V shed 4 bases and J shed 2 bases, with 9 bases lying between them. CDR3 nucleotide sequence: TGCGCCAGCAGCCTCGGGACACAAGAGACCCAGTACTTC. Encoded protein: CASSLGTQETQYF.

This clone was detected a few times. The CDR3 loop reads CASIGQGNEQFF. CDR3 nucleotides: TGTGCCAGCATCGGACAGGGAAATGAGCAGTTCTTC. The chain couples TRBV6-1 to TRBJ2-1, with 8 bases lining up with TRBD1. Germline CDR1 MNHNS, CDR2 SASEGT. Trimming removed 7 bases from V and 7 bases from J; junction bases left unmatched: 3. The CDR3 consists of 12 residues.

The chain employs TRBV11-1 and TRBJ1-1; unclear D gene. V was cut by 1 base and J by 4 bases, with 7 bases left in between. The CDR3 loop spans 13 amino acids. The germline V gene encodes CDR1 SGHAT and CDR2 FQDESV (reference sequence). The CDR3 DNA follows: TGTGCCAGCAGCTTAGTTCTGGGCACTGAAGCTTTCTTT. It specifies CASSLVLGTEAFF.

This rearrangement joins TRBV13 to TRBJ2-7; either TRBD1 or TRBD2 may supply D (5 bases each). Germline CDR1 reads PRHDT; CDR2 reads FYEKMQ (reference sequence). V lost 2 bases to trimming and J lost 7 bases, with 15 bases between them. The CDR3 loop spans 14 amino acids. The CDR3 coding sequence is TGTGCCAGCAGCTTACAAAGGGACCTACGGGAGCAGTACTTC. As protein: CASSLQRDLREQYF.

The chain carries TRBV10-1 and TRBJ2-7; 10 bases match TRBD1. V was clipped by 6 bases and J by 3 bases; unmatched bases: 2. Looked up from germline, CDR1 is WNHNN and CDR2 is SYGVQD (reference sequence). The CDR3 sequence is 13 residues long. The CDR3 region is CASSRDRGYEQYF. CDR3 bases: TGCGCCAGCAGCCGGGACAGGGGCTACGAGCAGTACTTC.

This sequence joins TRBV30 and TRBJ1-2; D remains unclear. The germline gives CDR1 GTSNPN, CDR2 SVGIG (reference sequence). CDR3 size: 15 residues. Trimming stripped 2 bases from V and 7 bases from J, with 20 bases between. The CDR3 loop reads CAWSTILGTPLGYTF. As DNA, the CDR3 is TGTGCCTGGAGTACCATCTTAGGTACTCCGCTTGGCTACACCTTC.

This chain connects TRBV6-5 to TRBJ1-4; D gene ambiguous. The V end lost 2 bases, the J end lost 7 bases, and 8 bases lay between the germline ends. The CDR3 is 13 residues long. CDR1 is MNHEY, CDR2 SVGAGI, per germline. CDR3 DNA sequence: TGTGCCAGCAGTTACGCCCGGGGTGAAAAACTGTTTTTT. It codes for CASSYARGEKLFF.

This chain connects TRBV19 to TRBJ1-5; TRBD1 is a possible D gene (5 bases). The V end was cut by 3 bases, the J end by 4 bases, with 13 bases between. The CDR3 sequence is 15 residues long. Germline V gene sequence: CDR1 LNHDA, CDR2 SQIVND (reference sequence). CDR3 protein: CASSINGGSNQPQHF. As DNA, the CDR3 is TGTGCCAGTAGTATTAATGGGGGATCAAATCAGCCCCAGCATTTT.

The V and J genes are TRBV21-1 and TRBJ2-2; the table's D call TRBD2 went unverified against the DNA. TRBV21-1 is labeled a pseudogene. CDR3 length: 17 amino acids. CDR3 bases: TGTGCCAGCAGCACCACGAGCGAGGGATCGGACACCGGGGAGCTGTTTTTT. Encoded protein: CASSTTSEGSDTGELFF.

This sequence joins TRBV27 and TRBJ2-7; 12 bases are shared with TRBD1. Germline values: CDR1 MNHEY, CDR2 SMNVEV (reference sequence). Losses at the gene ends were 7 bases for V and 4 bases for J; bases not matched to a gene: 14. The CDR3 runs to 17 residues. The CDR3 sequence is CASIRSRVGQGAYEQYF. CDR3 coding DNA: TGTGCCAGCATTAGGTCCCGCGTGGGACAGGGGGCATACGAGCAGTACTTC.

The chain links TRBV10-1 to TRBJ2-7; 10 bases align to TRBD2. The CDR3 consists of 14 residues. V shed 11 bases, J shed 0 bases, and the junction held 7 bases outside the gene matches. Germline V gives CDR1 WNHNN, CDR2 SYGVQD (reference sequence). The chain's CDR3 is CAWTSGTSSYEQYF. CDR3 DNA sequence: TGCGCCTGGACTAGCGGCACTAGCTCCTACGAGCAGTACTTC.

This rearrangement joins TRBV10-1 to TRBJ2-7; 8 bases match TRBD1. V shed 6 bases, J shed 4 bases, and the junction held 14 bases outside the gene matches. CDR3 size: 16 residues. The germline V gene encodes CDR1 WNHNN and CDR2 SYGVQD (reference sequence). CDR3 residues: CASSPKWQGAQYEQYF. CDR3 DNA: TGCGCCAGCAGCCCGAAGTGGCAGGGGGCGCAATACGAGCAGTACTTC.

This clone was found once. DNA for the CDR3: TGTGCCAGCGGGGGGGTGGGAGCCAAAAACATTCAGTACTTC. Its translation is CASGGVGAKNIQYF. The gene calls are TRBV6-5 and TRBJ2-4, with 7 bases aligning to TRBD2. Unmatched junction bases numbered 4, after V lost 8 bases and J lost 0 bases. CDR1 and CDR2 from the germline V gene are MNHEY and SVGAGI. The CDR3 is 14 residues long.

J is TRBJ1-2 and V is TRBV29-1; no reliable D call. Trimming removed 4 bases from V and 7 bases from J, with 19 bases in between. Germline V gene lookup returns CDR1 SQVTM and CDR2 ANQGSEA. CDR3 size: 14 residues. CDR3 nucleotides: TGCAGCGTTGTGGGGAGCGAAGGAGTTTCTGGCTACACCTTC. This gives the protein CSVVGSEGVSGYTF.